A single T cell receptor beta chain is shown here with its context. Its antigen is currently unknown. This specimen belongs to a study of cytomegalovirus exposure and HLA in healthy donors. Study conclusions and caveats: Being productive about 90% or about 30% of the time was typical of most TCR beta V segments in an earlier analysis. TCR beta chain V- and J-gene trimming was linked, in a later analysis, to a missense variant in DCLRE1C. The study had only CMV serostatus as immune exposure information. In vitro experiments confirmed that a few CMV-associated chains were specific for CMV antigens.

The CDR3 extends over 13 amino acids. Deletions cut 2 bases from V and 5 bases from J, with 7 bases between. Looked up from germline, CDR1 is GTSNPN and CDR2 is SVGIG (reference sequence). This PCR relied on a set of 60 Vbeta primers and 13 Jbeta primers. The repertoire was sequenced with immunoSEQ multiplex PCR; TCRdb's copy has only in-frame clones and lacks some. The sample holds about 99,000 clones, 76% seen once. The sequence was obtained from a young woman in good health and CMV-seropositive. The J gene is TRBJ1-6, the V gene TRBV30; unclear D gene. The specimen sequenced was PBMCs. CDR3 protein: CAWSYGHNSPLHF. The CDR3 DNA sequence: TGTGCCTGGAGTTATGGCCATAATTCACCCCTCCACTTT.